The 26 T cell receptor beta chains presented below share a single source sample, sequenced in a study of blood T cells in healthy people across ages. Sample-barcoded 5' priming and a J-beta primer mix drove a second PCR of roughly 6 to 12 cycles. TCRdb ran MiXCR on the 5' RACE reads and lists one entry per CDR3 protein. The sample yields around 500,000 distinct CDR3 sequences, around 27% seen once. This same sample was also taken into another study, of T cells of mothers and their children.

The sequenced material came from blood. The origin of the receptors is a boy aged 2 to 10 in good health.

This rearrangement joins TRBV4-2 to TRBJ1-1; D is unclear. CDR1 is LGHNA and CDR2 is YNFKEQ in the germline V gene. The CDR3 totals 15 residues. The V gene lost 4 bases and the J gene lost 3 bases, with 15 bases spanning the gap. CDR3 bases: TGTGCCAGCAGCCCGACATCCGGGGTAGACACTGAAGCTTTCTTT. It translates to CASSPTSGVDTEAFF.

The chain couples TRBV4-1 to TRBJ2-5, with 12 bases identical to TRBD2. Trimming removed 2 bases from V and 2 bases from J; junction bases left unmatched: 3. This CDR3 comprises 16 residues. Germline V CDR1 and CDR2: MGHRA, YSYEKL. CDR3: CASSQQLAGGQETQYF. The CDR3 DNA sequence: TGCGCCAGCAGCCAACAGCTAGCGGGGGGGCAAGAGACCCAGTACTTC.

The chain has TRBV29-1 and TRBJ1-2, with D unclear. Trimming removed 2 bases at V and 5 bases at J, with 9 bases between. CDR3 length: 12 amino acids. CDR1 and CDR2 from the germline V gene are SQVTM and ANQGSEA. The CDR3 DNA reads as TGCAGCGTTGAAAAGGGAGGGTATGGCTACACCTTC. It encodes CSVEKGGYGYTF.

There are a few counts of this clonotype. The rearrangement joins TRBV6-6 to TRBJ1-4, with D unclear. Trimming stripped 6 bases from V and 4 bases from J, with 12 bases between. Per germline, CDR1 MNHNY and CDR2 SVGAGI (reference sequence). This CDR3 is built from 14 residues. CDR3 residues: CASSESPYNEKLFF. CDR3 bases: TGTGCCAGCAGCGAGTCCCCCTATAATGAAAAACTGTTTTTT.

This clonotype was picked up a small number of times. This chain connects TRBV6-1 to TRBJ2-1; 7 positions match TRBD2. CDR1 is MNHNS and CDR2 is SASEGT in the germline V gene. CDR3 length equals 15 residues. V lost 7 bases to trimming and J lost 7 bases; unmatched junction nucleotides: 13. Here the CDR3 DNA reads TGTGCCAGCAAGCTGACTAGCTCCGGACCTAATGAGCAGTTCTTC. It yields the protein CASKLTSSGPNEQFF.

This clonotype was seen a handful of times. This chain's CDR3 is CASSFGTGGRTGELFF. Here the CDR3 DNA reads TGTGCCAGCAGTTTCGGGACAGGGGGGAGGACCGGGGAGCTGTTTTTT. This chain links TRBV6-5 with TRBJ2-2, with 11 bases aligning to TRBD1. The CDR3 contains 16 residues. V shed 4 bases, J shed 5 bases, and the junction held 6 bases outside the gene matches. Germline CDR1 is MNHEY and CDR2 is SVGAGI.

The chain is built from TRBV4-1 and TRBJ2-1; D ambiguous. This CDR3 region has 13 residues. V was shortened by 1 base and J by 7 bases, with 8 bases between the two germline ends. CDR1 is MGHRA and CDR2 is YSYEKL in the germline V gene. CDR3 in DNA: TGCGCCAGCAGCCAAGCACTTCGAAATGAGCAGTTCTTC. This sequence encodes CASSQALRNEQFF.

The genes are TRBV10-3 and TRBJ2-5, with D possibly matching TRBD2 (6 bases). Germline V gives CDR1 ENHRY, CDR2 SYGVKD. The CDR3 sequence is 14 residues long. Trimming took 0 bases from V and 5 from J, leaving 10 bases between them. The CDR3 DNA reads as TGTGCCATCAGTGAGTCCGGGGGTGAGGAGACCCAGTACTTC. As protein: CAISESGGEETQYF.

The rearrangement uses TRBV4-3 and TRBJ2-7; D is uncertain. Trimming left V 2 bases short and J 4 bases short, with 9 bases between. There are 13 residues in the CDR3. Germline CDR1 and CDR2: LGHNA and YSLEER. The CDR3 region is CASSQRVAYEQYF. The CDR3 DNA reads TGCGCCAGCAGCCAAAGAGTCGCTTACGAGCAGTACTTC.

This chain uses TRBV6-1 with TRBJ2-7; D not resolved. Germline loops: CDR1 MNHNS, CDR2 SASEGT. Trimming cost V 2 bases and J 2 bases, with 10 bases left between them. The CDR3 is made up of 14 amino acids. This chain's CDR3 is CASSERGFPYEQYF. CDR3 in DNA: TGTGCCAGCAGTGAACGAGGCTTTCCCTACGAGCAGTACTTC.

This clonotype appeared a few times. The V gene is TRBV5-1, the J gene TRBJ2-7, with D perhaps being TRBD1 or TRBD2 (5 bases each). Germline V gives CDR1 SGHRS, CDR2 YFSETQ. V was cut by 0 bases and J by 2 bases, with 12 bases left in between. The CDR3 is made up of 15 amino acids. The CDR3 loop reads CASSLVGDLAYEQYF. The CDR3 DNA is TGCGCCAGCAGCTTGGTCGGGGACCTGGCCTACGAGCAGTACTTC.

This clonotype was counted a few times. The V and J genes are TRBV29-1 and TRBJ1-1, with 11 bases lining up with TRBD1. There are 18 residues in the CDR3. The V gene's germline CDR1 is SQVTM and CDR2 ANQGSEA. V lost 3 bases, J lost 4 bases, and 16 bases stayed unmatched. The CDR3: CSVDLPGTGGHLSTEAFF. DNA for the CDR3: TGCAGCGTTGACCTTCCCGGGACAGGGGGTCATTTAAGCACTGAAGCTTTCTTT. Full variable domain (outside the CDR3, taken from reference TRBV29-1 and TRBJ1-1): SAVISQKPSRDICQRGTSLTIQCQVDSQVTMMFWYRQQPGQSLTLIATANQGSEATYESGFVIDKFPISRPNLTFSTLTVSNMSPEDSSIYLCSVDLPGTGGHLSTEAFFGQGTRLTVV.

Notes on this clonotype: The conserved phenylalanine or tryptophan is not found at the CDR3 terminus, so this likely reflects a read error. The rearrangement joins TRBV3-1 to TRBJ2-7; 10 bases agree with TRBD2. The trim removed 4 bases at V and 1 base at J, leaving 4 bases unmatched. From germline, CDR1 is LGHDT and CDR2 YNNKEL (reference sequence). CDR3 length equals 15 residues. The CDR3 protein is CASSRYSGGSYEQYI. CDR3 nucleotide sequence: TGTGCCAGCAGCCGCTATAGCGGGGGGTCCTACGAGCAGTACATC.

This clonotype has a count of ten or more. The V and J genes are TRBV15 and TRBJ2-2; the D is unclear. This CDR3 has 14 residues. Per germline, CDR1 LNHNV and CDR2 YYDKDF (reference sequence). V shed 0 bases and J shed 5 bases, with 7 bases lying between them. CDR3 region: CATSRESGTGELFF. In DNA, the CDR3 is TGTGCCACCAGCAGAGAATCCGGGACCGGGGAGCTGTTTTTT.

Only a few counts were recorded for this clonotype. The chain has TRBV13 and TRBJ2-7, with 8 nucleotides matching TRBD1. V lost 5 bases, J lost 6 bases, and 6 bases stayed unmatched. Germline values: CDR1 PRHDT, CDR2 FYEKMQ (reference sequence). CDR3 length: 13 residues. The CDR3 DNA reads TGTGCCAGCAGCCAGCAGGGGGCTGGCGAGCAGTACTTC. Protein product: CASSQQGAGEQYF.

Only a few counts were recorded for this clonotype. This chain connects TRBV19 to TRBJ2-1, with 8 bases lining up with TRBD2. There are 16 residues in the CDR3. V lost 5 bases and J lost 3; bases outside the gene matches: 9. Germline-derived CDR1 and CDR2 are LNHDA and SQIVND (reference sequence). The CDR3, as DNA: TGTGCCAGTAGTTTCCTAGCGGGCCCCCTCTACAATGAGCAGTTCTTC. This sequence encodes CASSFLAGPLYNEQFF.

This clonotype was counted between two and nine times. This rearrangement joins TRBV30 to TRBJ2-3; 10 nucleotides match TRBD1. Germline CDR1 is GTSNPN and CDR2 is SVGIG (reference sequence). This CDR3 contains 14 residues. V trimming: 8 bases; J trimming: 0 bases; junction bases outside the gene matches: 5. The CDR3 DNA sequence: TGTGCCAGCGACAGGGGGCAGAGCACAGATACGCAGTATTTT. Translation gives CASDRGQSTDTQYF.

This clonotype came up a few times. This chain links TRBV7-2 with TRBJ2-3, with TRBD2 as a possible D gene (6 bases). The ends were cut back, 5 bases at V and 0 bases at J, with 15 bases in the middle. The CDR3 has 16 residues. CDR1 and CDR2 from the germline V gene are SGHTA and FQGNSA. In DNA, the CDR3 is TGTGCCAGCAGCCCCTACCGGGACTTCAGCACAGATACGCAGTATTTT. It codes for CASSPYRDFSTDTQYF.

The chain joins TRBV10-3 to TRBJ2-7; the D gene is possibly TRBD2 (6 bases). With 10 bases removed from V and 3 bases from J, the gap between germline ends came to 22 bases. Per germline, CDR1 ENHRY and CDR2 SYGVKD. The CDR3 has 15 residues. The CDR3 region has the DNA TGTGCCACCACTGACCGGGCAGGAGGGGTCTACGAGCAGTACTTC. Translating it yields CATTDRAGGVYEQYF.

This clonotype was seen more than once but under ten times. The chain uses TRBV7-9 and TRBJ2-6; no reliable D call. Trimming took 5 bases from V and 0 from J, leaving 11 bases between them. CDR1 and CDR2 from the germline V gene are SEHNR and FQNEAQ (reference sequence). This CDR3 contains 16 residues. CDR3 bases: TGTGCCAGCAGCGCGCCCAGCGTCTCTGGGGCCAACGTCCTGACTTTC. It specifies CASSAPSVSGANVLTF.

The chain employs TRBV9 and TRBJ2-5; D remains unclear. Trimming stripped 5 bases from V and 5 bases from J, with 10 bases between. The CDR3 length is 12 residues. The V gene's germline CDR1 is SGDLS and CDR2 YYNGEE. CDR3 nucleotides: TGTGCCAGCAGTGTATATGGGGAGACCCAGTACTTC. It yields the protein CASSVYGETQYF.

There are a few counts of this clonotype. This rearrangement joins TRBV12-3 or TRBV12-4 to TRBJ2-7; D remains unclear. V lost 3 bases, J lost 5 bases, and 11 bases lay in between. The CDR3 length is 13 residues. As DNA, the CDR3 is TGTGCCAGCAGTTTTGCAGGTGGGGACGAGCAGTACTTC. This translates into CASSFAGGDEQYF.

The chain couples TRBV7-9 to TRBJ1-5, with 7 nucleotides matching TRBD1. J lost 9 bases, V lost 3 bases, and 5 bases had no gene match. Germline V gives CDR1 SEHNR, CDR2 FQNEAQ (reference sequence). The CDR3 covers 13 residues. Here the CDR3 DNA reads TGTGCCAGCAGCTTGCCGGGGGACAGGCCCCAGCATTTT. This encodes CASSLPGDRPQHF.

This clonotype was counted only a few times. One end of the junction varies from germline; a read error may be responsible. The gene calls are TRBV3-1 and TRBJ2-5; D may be TRBD2 (5 bases). CDR1 is LGHDT, CDR2 YNNKEL, per germline (reference sequence). The CDR3 is made up of 13 amino acids. CDR3 bases: TGCGCCAGCAGCCAAGCCGGGGTGGAGACCCAGTACTTC. Its translation: CASSQAGVETQYF.

V is TRBV9 and J is TRBJ2-5, with 8 bases lining up with TRBD2. The last part of the DNA fits TRBJ2-7 better; the J call may be wrong. The CDR3 runs to 14 residues. The germline gives CDR1 SGDLS, CDR2 YYNGEE. The CDR3 coding sequence is TGTGCCAGCAGCGCATACCCGGGGGGGCTCGAGCAGTACTTC. Its protein product is CASSAYPGGLEQYF.

The J gene is TRBJ2-7, the V gene TRBV6-6, with 9 bases identical to TRBD2. The CDR3 is 13 residues long. J lost 3 bases, V lost 8 bases, and 5 bases had no gene match. Looked up from germline, CDR1 is MNHNY and CDR2 is SVGAGI (reference sequence). CDR3 in amino acids: CASQPSGNYEQYF. The CDR3 DNA reads TGTGCCAGCCAGCCTAGCGGGAACTACGAGCAGTACTTC.